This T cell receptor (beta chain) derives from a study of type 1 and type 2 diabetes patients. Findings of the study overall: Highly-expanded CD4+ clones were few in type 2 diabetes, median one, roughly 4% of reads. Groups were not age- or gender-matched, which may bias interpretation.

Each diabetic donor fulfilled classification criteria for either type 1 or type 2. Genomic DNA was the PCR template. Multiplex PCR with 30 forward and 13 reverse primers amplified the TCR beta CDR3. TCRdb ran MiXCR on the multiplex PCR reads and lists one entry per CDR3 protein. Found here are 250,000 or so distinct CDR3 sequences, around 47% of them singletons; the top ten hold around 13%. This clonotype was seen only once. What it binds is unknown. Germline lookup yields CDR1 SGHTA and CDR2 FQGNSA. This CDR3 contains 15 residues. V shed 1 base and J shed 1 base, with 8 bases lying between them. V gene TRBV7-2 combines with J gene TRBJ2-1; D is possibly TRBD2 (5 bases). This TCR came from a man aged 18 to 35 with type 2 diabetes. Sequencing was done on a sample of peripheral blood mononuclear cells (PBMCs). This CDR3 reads CASSLEGESYNEQFF. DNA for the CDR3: TGTGCCAGCAGCTTAGAGGGAGAGTCCTACAATGAGCAGTTCTTC. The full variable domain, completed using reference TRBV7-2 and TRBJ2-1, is GAGVSQSPSNKVTEKGKDVELRCDPISGHTALYWYRQSLGQGLEFLIYFQGNSAPDKSGLPSDRFSAERTGGSVSTLTIQRTQQEDSAVYLCASSLEGESYNEQFFGPGTRLTVL.